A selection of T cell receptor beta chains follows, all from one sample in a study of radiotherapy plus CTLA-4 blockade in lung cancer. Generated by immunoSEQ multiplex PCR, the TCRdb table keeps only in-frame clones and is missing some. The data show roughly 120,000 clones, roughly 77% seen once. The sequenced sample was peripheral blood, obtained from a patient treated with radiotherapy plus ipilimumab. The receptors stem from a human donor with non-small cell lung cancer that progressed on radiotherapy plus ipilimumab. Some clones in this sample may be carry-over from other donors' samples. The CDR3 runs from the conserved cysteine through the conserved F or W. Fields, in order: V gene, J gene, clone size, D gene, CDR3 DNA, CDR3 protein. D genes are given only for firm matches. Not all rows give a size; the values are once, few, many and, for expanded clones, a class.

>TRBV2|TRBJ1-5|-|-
TGTGCCAGCAGTATGACAGGACTCGGGTATCAGCCCCAGCATTTT
CASSMTGLGYQPQHF
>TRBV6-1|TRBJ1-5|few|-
TGTGCCAGCAAAGTGATCAATCAGCCCCAGCATTTT
CASKVINQPQHF
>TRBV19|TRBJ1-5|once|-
TGTGCCAGTAGTTTAAAAGGAGGAGGCAATCAGCCCCAGCATTTT
CASSLKGGGNQPQHF
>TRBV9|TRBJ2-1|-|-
TGTGCCAGCAGCGTCTCGCGGGGTGAGCAGTTCTTC
CASSVSRGEQFF
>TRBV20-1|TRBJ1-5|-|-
TGCAGTGCTAGAAGAGGGGAGCCCCAGCATTTT
CSARRGEPQHF
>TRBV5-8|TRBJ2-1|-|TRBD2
TGTGCCAGCAGCTTGCGAACGATACTAGCGGCTGAGCAGTTCTTC
CASSLRTILAAEQFF
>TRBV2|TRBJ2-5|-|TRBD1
TGTGCCAGCAGAGGGGACAGGGGAATGGAGACCCAGTACTTC
CASRGDRGMETQYF
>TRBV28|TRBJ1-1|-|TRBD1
TGTGCCAGCAGCACCGACGAGGGGGCTTGGGCTGAAGCTTTCTTT
CASSTDEGAWAEAFF
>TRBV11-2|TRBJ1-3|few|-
TGTGCCAGCAGCTGGCCCCCGGGCAGCACCATATATTTT
CASSWPPGSTIYF
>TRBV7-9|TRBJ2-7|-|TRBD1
TGTGCCAGCAGGGGACAGGGGTCTACCTACGAGCAGTACTTC
CASRGQGSTYEQYF
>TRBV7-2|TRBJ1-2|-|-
TGTGCCAGCAGCTACTCAACAGTATCCTATGGCTACACCTTC
CASSYSTVSYGYTF
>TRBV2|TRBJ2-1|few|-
TGTGCCAGCAGGCGGATGGGAGGGGGGGGAGCCTACAATGAGCAGTTCTTC
CASRRMGGGGAYNEQFF
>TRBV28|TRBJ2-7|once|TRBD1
TGTGCCAGCAGTTTACCGGGACAGGGATACGAGCAGTACTTC
CASSLPGQGYEQYF
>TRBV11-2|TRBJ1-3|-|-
TGTGCCAGCAGCTTAGTGGGGCCCGACTCTGGAAACACCATATATTTT
CASSLVGPDSGNTIYF
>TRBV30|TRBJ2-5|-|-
TGTGCCTGGAGTGTACTCAGGGGAGGGGAGACCCAGTACTTC
CAWSVLRGGETQYF
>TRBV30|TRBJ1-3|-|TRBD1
TGTGCCTGGAGTGCCGTCCCAGGGGGGCCTGGAAACACCATATATTTT
CAWSAVPGGPGNTIYF
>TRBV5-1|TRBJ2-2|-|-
TGCGCCAGCAGTACAGGACCGAACACCGGGGAGCTGTTTTTT
CASSTGPNTGELFF
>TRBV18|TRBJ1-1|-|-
TGTGCCAGCTCACCAGTAAGGAACACTGAAGCTTTCTTT
CASSPVRNTEAFF
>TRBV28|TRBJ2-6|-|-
TGTGCCAGCAGGGGGGGTAACTCTGGGGCCAACGTCCTGACTTTC
CASRGGNSGANVLTF
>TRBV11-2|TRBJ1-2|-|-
TGTGCCAGCAGCCTCCGGGACACCTACTATGGCTACACCTTC
CASSLRDTYYGYTF
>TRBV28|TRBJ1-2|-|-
TGTGCCAGTGGGTCTGATGGCTACACCTTC
CASGSDGYTF
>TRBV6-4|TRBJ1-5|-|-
TGTGCCAGCAGTGCCTCAGGGAATCAGCCCCAGCATTTT
CASSASGNQPQHF
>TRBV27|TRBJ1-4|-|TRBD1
TGTGCCAGCAGTCGGACAGGGGCGGTCCCTTTTAATGAAAAACTGTTTTTT
CASSRTGAVPFNEKLFF
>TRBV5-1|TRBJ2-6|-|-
TGCGCCAGCAGCTTGGGGGGCTCTGGGGCCAACGTCCTGACTTTC
CASSLGGSGANVLTF
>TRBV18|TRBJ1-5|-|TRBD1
TGTGCCAGCTCACCAGGACAGGGGGCGCCTCAGCCCCAGCATTTT
CASSPGQGAPQPQHF
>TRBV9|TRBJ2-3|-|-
TGTGCCAGCAGCGTAGGAGATATTAATACGCAGTATTTT
CASSVGDINTQYF